A selection of T cell receptor beta chains follows, all from one sample in a study of blood T cell repertoires in COVID-19. This table comes from immunoSEQ multiplex PCR, and its TCRdb copy is limited to in-frame clones, with some not included. This table holds 75,000 to 100,000 clones, approximately 81% found once. Input material: peripheral blood. These receptors originate from a woman aged 80 or over with acute or convalescent COVID-19. CDR3s include the opening cysteine and the closing phenylalanine or tryptophan. A D gene is named only where the DNA matches it firmly.

j_gene,v_gene,d_gene,len,CDR3aa
TRBJ2-7,TRBV28,.,15,CASRPSGAGSHEQYF
TRBJ2-4,TRBV4-1,TRBD1,15,CASSQWDRAVDIQYF
TRBJ1-2,TRBV6-6,.,12,CASSPYSSFPTF
TRBJ2-1,TRBV6-5,TRBD2,15,CASRGTGGKRNEQFF
TRBJ1-2,TRBV28,.,13,CASTQVGLQGYTF
TRBJ1-2,TRBV3-1/TRBV3-2,.,14,CASSQDLVQYGYTF
TRBJ1-2,TRBV5-1,.,14,CASSQGPANYGYTF
TRBJ2-1,TRBV30,TRBD2,11,CAWTGGHEQFF
TRBJ1-2,TRBV6-1,TRBD1,14,CASSENQGVYGYTF
TRBJ2-2,TRBV9,TRBD1,15,CASSVGTAHTGELFF
TRBJ1-2,TRBV7-2,TRBD1,14,CASRFGQGAYGYTF
TRBJ1-2,TRBV7-9,.,17,CASSLAAPTSPNYGYTF
TRBJ1-4,TRBV5-1,TRBD1,12,CASSPRGEKLFF
TRBJ1-1,TRBV18,TRBD1,14,CASSQSRQGSEAFF
TRBJ1-2,TRBV19,TRBD1,13,CASTPGGGYGYTF
TRBJ2-2,TRBV11-3,TRBD1,13,CASSRDSLGELFF
TRBJ2-7,TRBV10-3,TRBD2,15,CAISDGLAGTYEQYF
TRBJ1-2,TRBV5-4,TRBD1,15,CASSLAGTGRYGYTF
TRBJ2-2,TRBV28,.,15,CASSLGGAGTGELFF
TRBJ2-1,TRBV6-2/TRBV6-3,TRBD1,14,CASSPGTGDNEQFF
TRBJ1-1,TRBV11-1,.,15,CASSAQQQSVTEAFF
TRBJ1-1,TRBV14,TRBD1,14,CASSLRQGVTEAFF
TRBJ2-1,TRBV30,.,13,CAWSGTPYNEQFF
TRBJ1-4,TRBV5-1,.,15,CASSLNTATNEKLFF
TRBJ2-5,TRBV10-3,TRBD2,16,CAISGTSGEYQETQYF
TRBJ1-2,TRBV30,.,15,CAWNALGLLNYGYTF
TRBJ2-3,TRBV7-2,TRBD2,16,CASSSPAGVFTDTQYF
TRBJ1-2,TRBV15,.,16,CATSRGDFYGVNGYTF
TRBJ2-3,TRBV9,.,14,CASSVASYTDTQYF
TRBJ2-5,TRBV19,TRBD1,15,CASSIGSSGGETQYF
TRBJ1-6,TRBV7-9,.,13,CASSLQRDSPLHF
TRBJ2-7,TRBV5-1,TRBD1,17,CASSPSPDRGKKNEQYF
TRBJ2-3,TRBV7-9,TRBD1,12,CASSPQGNTQYF
TRBJ2-2,TRBV7-9,TRBD2,16,CASSPLAGDPTGELFF
TRBJ1-1,TRBV5-4,.,13,CASSFLMNTEAFF
TRBJ1-6,TRBV13,.,15,CASSGPGGSHSPLHF
TRBJ1-2,TRBV4-1,.,16,CASSQDHARDYYGYTF
TRBJ2-3,TRBV6-2/TRBV6-3,.,12,CASSSRGDTQYF
TRBJ2-5,TRBV5-1,TRBD1,13,CASSAGQGETQYF
TRBJ2-3,TRBV4-3,.,13,CASSQELRDTQYF
TRBJ2-2,TRBV5-4,.,16,CASSPVNRVNTGELFF
TRBJ1-1,TRBV4-3,.,14,CASSQEGRYTEAFF
TRBJ1-1,TRBV29-1,TRBD1,14,CSVERTGMNTEAFF
TRBJ2-2,TRBV19,TRBD1,15,CASSKGQKNTGELFF
TRBJ1-4,TRBV18,.,14,CASSRATTNEKLFF
TRBJ1-1,TRBV25-1,.,15,CASNPPTGKSTEAFF
TRBJ2-5,TRBV20-1,.,11,CSATTGETQYF